Detailed here is one T cell receptor beta chain. Its cognate antigen has yet to be identified. Base qualities were left out, and no much larger clone turns up one base away. The junction carries 8 bases between V and J, which are trimmed by 2 bases and 0 bases respectively. The CDR3 starts with the cysteine, ends with the phenylalanine, and has 14 residues. Only CDR3 DNA remains: 42 bases, in frame from the first base. According to the germline V gene, CDR1 reads KGHSH and CDR2 reads LQKENI. Samples from volunteer blood donors who had recovered from COVID-19 were contributed by a second Seattle source. The collaborating institutions used their own protocols to collect whole blood in K2EDTA tubes. For TCRbeta analysis, collaborator samples were shipped as frozen whole blood, as isolated PBMCs, or as DNA extracted from either sample type. The immunoSEQ Assay, a bias-controlled multiplex PCR, was used to amplify TCRbeta CDR3 regions from genomic DNA. In the original analysis: The number of nucleated cells in each sample was estimated by amplification of reference gene primers within the assay. To quantify the absolute abundance of each unique TCRbeta CDR3 rearrangement, sequence reads were collapsed and filtered. For each sample, productive Simpson clonality was calculated as the square root of Simpson's diversity index across productive rearrangements. In TCRdb, the immuneACCESS table is reduced to in-frame sequences with V and J assigned. These tables do not hold every clone; where another copy was compared, an unresolved V gene accounts for under half, and the others remain unexplained. V, J and clone size reflect that table, while D and trimming were determined from the DNA. The sample table contains hundreds of thousands of clones; only one count was recorded for more than 75% of them. The ten largest clones add up to about 0.99% of the sample.

The sample comes from a study of blood T cell repertoires in COVID-19 (dated by TCRdb to 2019 to 2021). As for the study more broadly: Collaborator samples came from the United States, Italy and Spain and covered acute and convalescent phases of COVID-19. The material from the prospective study consisted of cDNA or gDNA derived from T cells, B-cell-depleted T cells, or PBMCs. The dataset comprised deeply sampled blood TCRbeta repertoires from subjects exposed to, actively infected with, or recovered from COVID-19. The repertoires were released in a freely available public database intended as a resource for research on the immune response to SARS-CoV-2. The samples were drawn from the first 160 participants of the ongoing ImmuneRACE study and from under 1,500 subjects provided by 6 global collaborators. Nearly every sample came with metadata listing a de-identified subject ID, COVID-19 status, age in years and sex. Where HLA class I and class II types were available, the types were taken from metadata supplied by the sample provider, not from assay-based typing. The paper's findings and limits, for the study overall: Clinical and demographic metadata were provided uncurated, with the amount varying by source and participant.

What was sequenced was peripheral blood. The chain is assembled from TRBV18 and TRBJ2-7; the D gene is perhaps TRBD1, on 5 matching bases. The source is a woman aged 40 to 50 who had recovered from COVID-19. The nucleotides are TGTGCCAGCTCACCAACAGGCCCCTCCTACGAGCAGTACTTC. The resulting protein is CASSPTGPSYEQYF.